This TCR beta chain was recovered during a study of tumor-infiltrating lymphocytes in primary liver carcinoma. Notes on the study in general: Reduced overlap was seen in tumor-adjacent and tumor-blood pairs versus tumor region pairs. Tumors significantly exceeded blood in top-250-clone fraction (p = 0.039).

This CDR3 region has 16 residues. Per the germline V gene, CDR1 is SGHNT and CDR2 is YENEEA. Notes on this clonotype: Its antigen is unknown. The junction shows a germline mismatch at one end, possibly a read error.

RNA was extracted from whole blood without cell sorting, alongside germline DNA. Production of TCR beta cDNA used roughly 480 ng total RNA together with a constant-region primer. Construction of TCR beta libraries relied on three successive nested multiplex PCR rounds employing slightly modified ARM-PCR. Use of TRBV1-TRBV30 forward primers with a C-beta reverse primer characterized the first two PCR rounds, which lasted about 10 cycles each. TCRdb re-called the multiplex PCR reads with MiXCR, one entry per CDR3 protein. Altogether about 200,000 distinct CDR3 sequences are present, 65% being singletons, with the ten largest covering around 7.1%.

J is TRBJ2-1 and V is TRBV11-3, with 11 nucleotides matching TRBD1. What was sequenced was peripheral blood. The source of this sequence is a woman between 55 and 75 years old with primary liver carcinoma and hepatitis B virus infection. The CDR3 sequence: CAKSFNGQGARNEHFF. The CDR3 nucleotides read TGTGCCAAGAGCTTTAATGGACAGGGGGCGCGGAATGAGCATTTCTTC.